These 21 T cell receptor beta chains originate from one sample sequenced in a study of shared clonotypes between healthy human individuals. TCRdb keeps only in-frame clones here, not all; method: immunoSEQ multiplex PCR. The sample has 2 million to 2.5 million clones; around 93% are singletons. Sequencing input: naive CD4+ T cells from PBMCs. As for subset: CD45RA+ positively selected. Receptors were obtained from a man younger than 35 in good health. Some clones in this sample may be carry-over from other donors' samples.

The gene calls are TRBV28 and TRBJ2-5; 9 bases line up with TRBD1. The end of the DNA is better explained by TRBJ2-7, so the J call may be wrong. The CDR3 has 15 amino acids. The germline V gene has CDR1 MDHEN and CDR2 SYDVKM. The CDR3 coding sequence is TGTGCCAGCAGCCATGGACAGGGGCCTGACTACGAGCAGTACTTC. Translation gives CASSHGQGPDYEQYF.

This clone was recorded once. V and J are TRBV18 and TRBJ1-1; D is unclear. The germline gives CDR1 KGHSH, CDR2 LQKENI. This CDR3 region has 14 residues. V was shortened by 1 base and J by 0 bases, with 6 bases between the two germline ends. CDR3 coding DNA: TGTGCCAGCTCACCACAGACAATGAACACTGAAGCTTTCTTT. It encodes CASSPQTMNTEAFF. Complete variable domain (other parts from reference TRBV18 and TRBJ1-1): NAGVMQNPRHLVRRRGQEARLRCSPMKGHSHVYWYRQLPEEGLKFMVYLQKENIIDESGMPKERFSAEFPKEGPSILRIQQVVRGDSAAYFCASSPQTMNTEAFFGQGTRLTVV.

This chain joins TRBV28 and TRBJ2-7; 7 nucleotides match TRBD2. Germline V gives CDR1 MDHEN, CDR2 SYDVKM. V lost 4 bases, J lost 0 bases, and 15 bases stayed unmatched. This CDR3 has 18 residues. CDR3 coding DNA: TGTGCCAGCAGTTACCAGATATTTCTTGGCGGGAGCTCCTACGAGCAGTACTTC. Its protein product is CASSYQIFLGGSSYEQYF.

This sequence joins TRBV5-1 and TRBJ2-5; D may match TRBD1 or TRBD2 (5 bases each). V lost 5 bases to trimming and J lost 7 bases, with 21 bases between them. Germline CDR1 reads SGHRS; CDR2 reads YFSETQ. The CDR3 covers 15 residues. CDR3 sequence (DNA): TGCGCCAGCAGTTCCCTCGAGGGGAACCAGGGGACCCAGTACTTC. Protein: CASSSLEGNQGTQYF. Together with reference TRBV5-1 and TRBJ2-5, the CDR3 gives the full variable domain: KAGVTQTPRYLIKTRGQQVTLSCSPISGHRSVSWYQQTPGQGLQFLFEYFSETQRNKGNFPGRFSGRQFSNSRSEMNVSTLELGDSALYLCASSSLEGNQGTQYFGPGTRLLVL.

The chain recombines TRBV5-6 with TRBJ2-7, with 14 bases lining up with TRBD2. Losses at the gene ends were 3 bases for V and 7 bases for J; bases not matched to a gene: 9. The CDR3 has 16 amino acids. From germline, CDR1 is SGHDT and CDR2 YYEEEE. CDR3 DNA sequence: TGTGCCAGCAGCTCGACCGGGACTAGCGGGAGCCGGGAGCAGTACTTC. Residues: CASSSTGTSGSREQYF.

Comment on this clone: Other nucleotide sequences from this sample produce the same CDR3. This rearrangement joins TRBV2 to TRBJ2-7; the match to TRBD1 covers 7 bases. This CDR3 has 13 residues. V lost 4 bases, J lost 2 bases, and 2 bases stayed unmatched. Per the germline V gene, CDR1 is SNHLY and CDR2 is FYNNEI. CDR3 loop: CASSATGTYEQYF. CDR3 in DNA: TGTGCCAGCAGTGCGACAGGGACCTACGAGCAGTACTTC.

The CDR3 DNA sequence: TGTGCCAGCAGCTCGGTTGAAATCTATGGCTACACCTTC. The encoded protein is CASSSVEIYGYTF. The chain is built from TRBV5-8 and TRBJ1-2; no definite D call. V was cut by 3 bases and J by 4 bases, with 10 bases left in between. From germline, CDR1 is SGHTS and CDR2 YDEGEE. The length of the CDR3 is 13 residues.

This chain connects TRBV15 to TRBJ1-3; D is ambiguous. The length of the CDR3 is 14 residues. The V gene lost 5 bases and the J gene lost 2 bases, with 10 bases spanning the gap. Germline lookup yields CDR1 LNHNV and CDR2 YYDKDF (reference sequence). CDR3 in amino acids: CATSVQGPGNTIYF. In nucleotides, the CDR3 is TGTGCCACCAGCGTCCAAGGTCCTGGAAACACCATATATTTT.

The genes are TRBV7-9 and TRBJ1-4; 7 bases match TRBD1. V dropped 5 bases and J dropped 7; count of bases not matched to a gene: 10. Germline CDR1 SEHNR, CDR2 FQNEAQ (reference sequence). The CDR3 is made up of 15 amino acids. The CDR3 DNA reads TGTGCCAGCAGCCTTGGGGCAGGGGGGCCTGAAAAACTGTTTTTT. Translation gives CASSLGAGGPEKLFF.

This clone was seen a single time. The V gene is TRBV7-9, the J gene TRBJ2-7; D gene ambiguous. V was clipped by 5 bases and J by 2 bases, with 4 bases between them. The CDR3 is made up of 11 amino acids. Germline loops: CDR1 SEHNR, CDR2 FQNEAQ (reference sequence). The CDR3 coding sequence is TGTGCCAGCAGCCATACCTACGAGCAGTACTTC. Its protein product is CASSHTYEQYF.

Regarding this clone: Other DNA sequences from this sample encode an identical CDR3 as well. This chain connects TRBV29-1 to TRBJ2-5, with D possibly TRBD1 on 5 matching bases. CDR3 length equals 13 residues. Germline CDR1 SQVTM, CDR2 ANQGSEA. Trimming removed 5 bases from V and 2 bases from J, with 12 bases in between. This CDR3 reads CSVLTGSQETQYF. CDR3 coding DNA: TGCAGCGTTCTCACAGGCTCACAAGAGACCCAGTACTTC. Drawing the rest from reference TRBV29-1 and TRBJ2-5, the complete variable domain is SAVISQKPSRDICQRGTSLTIQCQVDSQVTMMFWYRQQPGQSLTLIATANQGSEATYESGFVIDKFPISRPNLTFSTLTVSNMSPEDSSIYLCSVLTGSQETQYFGPGTRLLVL.

The gene calls are TRBV9 and TRBJ2-7; 8 positions match TRBD2. The CDR3 length is 15 residues. Germline assignment: CDR1 SGDLS and CDR2 YYNGEE. The V and J ends lost 1 base and 4 bases, in that order; junction bases with no gene match: 7. CDR3 protein: CASSVLSAGVYEQYF. CDR3 bases: TGTGCCAGCAGCGTATTATCAGCGGGAGTGTACGAGCAGTACTTC.

The rearrangement joins TRBV7-3 to TRBJ2-5; D is possibly TRBD1 or TRBD2 (6 bases each). The CDR3 totals 13 residues. The V end was cut by 5 bases, the J end by 4 bases, with 11 bases between. The germline gives CDR1 SGHTA, CDR2 FQGTGA. The chain's CDR3 is CASSPGASETQYF. The CDR3 region has the DNA TGTGCCAGCAGCCCGGGGGCCTCAGAGACCCAGTACTTC.

This clone has a handful of counts. Different DNA sequences within this sample yield the same CDR3. J is TRBJ1-1 and V is TRBV5-1; D unresolved. The CDR3 length is 15 residues. CDR1 and CDR2 from the germline V gene are SGHRS and YFSETQ. V lost 3 bases, J lost 1 base, and 13 bases lay in between. The CDR3 here is CASSSVPGGNTEAFF. In nucleotides, the CDR3 is TGCGCCAGCAGCTCAGTGCCGGGCGGGAACACTGAAGCTTTCTTT. Using reference TRBV5-1 and TRBJ1-1 for the parts outside the CDR3, the full variable domain is KAGVTQTPRYLIKTRGQQVTLSCSPISGHRSVSWYQQTPGQGLQFLFEYFSETQRNKGNFPGRFSGRQFSNSRSEMNVSTLELGDSALYLCASSSVPGGNTEAFFGQGTRLTVV.

The chain links TRBV28 to TRBJ2-5, with TRBD1 matching over 7 bases. The ends lost 6 bases at V and 0 bases at J; junction bases unmatched: 7. This CDR3 is 15 amino acids long. Germline V lookup: CDR1 MDHEN, CDR2 SYDVKM. For the CDR3, the DNA is TGTGCCAGCAGCCGACAGGGATGGAACCAAGAGACCCAGTACTTC. Translating gives CASSRQGWNQETQYF.

The J gene is TRBJ1-6, the V gene TRBV4-1; 8 bases agree with TRBD1. The CDR3 runs 13 residues. Germline values: CDR1 MGHRA, CDR2 YSYEKL. After removal of 4 bases from V and 8 bases from J, the junction contained 1 base not matched to a gene. The CDR3 bases are TGCGCCAGCAGCCTACAGGGGGATTCACCCCTCCACTTT. It translates to CASSLQGDSPLHF.

This chain links TRBV19 with TRBJ1-1; no firm D call. The CDR3 totals 13 residues. CDR1 is LNHDA and CDR2 is SQIVND in the germline V gene (reference sequence). The V end lost 4 bases, the J end lost 1 base, and 7 bases lay between the germline ends. The DNA for the CDR3 is TGTGCCAGTAGTAGGTCGGCGAACACTGAAGCTTTCTTT. It codes for CASSRSANTEAFF. The variable domain in full, completed from reference TRBV19 and TRBJ1-1, reads DGGITQSPKYLFRKEGQNVTLSCEQNLNHDAMYWYRQDPGQGLRLIYYSQIVNDFQKGDIAEGYSVSREKKESFPLTVTSAQKNPTAFYLCASSRSANTEAFFGQGTRLTVV.

V is TRBV28 and J is TRBJ2-4; TRBD1 aligns across 7 bases. V lost 5 bases to trimming and J lost 2 bases; unmatched junction nucleotides: 6. From germline, CDR1 is MDHEN and CDR2 SYDVKM. This CDR3 comprises 15 residues. CDR3 sequence: CASSDRDGSKNIQYF. In DNA form, the CDR3 reads TGTGCCAGCAGTGACAGGGATGGGTCCAAAAACATTCAGTACTTC.

V is TRBV7-9 and J is TRBJ2-2, with 7 bases matching TRBD1. After removal of 7 bases from V and 5 bases from J, the junction contained 13 bases not matched to a gene. Germline V gives CDR1 SEHNR, CDR2 FQNEAQ (reference sequence). There are 16 residues in the CDR3. CDR3 nucleotides: TGTGCCAGCAACGAGGGGGCTCCTCGTTCAACCGGGGAGCTGTTTTTT. Translation gives CASNEGAPRSTGELFF.

This chain uses TRBV18 with TRBJ1-5, with D unclear. The CDR3 extends over 16 amino acids. The germline V and J ends were trimmed by 1 base and 0 bases, with 10 bases remaining between them. Germline loops: CDR1 KGHSH, CDR2 LQKENI. In nucleotides, the CDR3 is TGTGCCAGCTCACCACGTTTTGGGGATAGCAATCAGCCCCAGCATTTT. This sequence encodes CASSPRFGDSNQPQHF.

CDR3 loop: CASSKAPRLTDTQYF. DNA of the CDR3: TGTGCCAGCAGCAAAGCACCCCGGTTAACAGATACGCAGTATTTT. The chain is built from TRBV21-1 and TRBJ2-3; the listed D gene, TRBD2, was not tested against the DNA. TRBV21-1 is annotated as a pseudogene. The CDR3 extends over 15 amino acids.